This T cell receptor beta chain was sequenced for a study of breast tumors, draining lymph nodes, adjacent tissues. Germline V gene sequence: CDR1 SGHDN, CDR2 FVKESK. The V segment lost 0 bases and the J segment 11 bases; nucleotides outside the gene matches: 4. CDR3 length equals 13 residues. This clonotype was observed many times. TCRdb ran MiXCR on the multiplex PCR reads and lists one entry per CDR3 protein. The table lists nearly 200,000 distinct CDR3 sequences, approximately 33% of them singletons. Breast cancer patients provided tissue from their axillary draining lymph nodes. Sequenced input: axillary lymph node tissue. The chain recombines TRBV14 with TRBJ2-1, with TRBD2 identical over 7 bases. This sequence was found in a female donor with breast cancer. Some clones in this sample may be carry-over from other donors' samples. CDR3 protein: CASSQDFGTKQFF. The CDR3 coding sequence is TGTGCCAGCAGCCAAGATTTTGGGACTAAGCAGTTCTTC. Full variable domain (remainder filled in from reference TRBV14 and TRBJ2-1): EAGVTQFPSHSVIEKGQTVTLRCDPISGHDNLYWYRRVMGKEIKFLLHFVKESKQDESGMPNNRFLAERTGGTYSTLKVQPAELEDSGVYFCASSQDFGTKQFFGPGTRLTVL.